The 27 T cell receptor beta chains in this list originate from one sample, sequenced in a study of blood T cell repertoires in COVID-19. The table came from immunoSEQ multiplex PCR; TCRdb's copy has only in-frame clones and leaves some out. The sample shows some 130,000 clones, roughly three quarters of them seen only once. Source material: peripheral blood. These receptors all come from a woman in her seventies with acute or convalescent COVID-19.

This clone was seen just once. This rearrangement joins TRBV5-4 to TRBJ1-1; TRBD1 might be the D (5 bases). The V gene's germline CDR1 is SGHNT and CDR2 YYREEE (reference sequence). The CDR3 spans 15 residues. Trimming left V 4 bases short and J 2 bases short, with 15 bases between. The CDR3 is CASSDEPQANTEAFF. CDR3 DNA sequence: TGTGCCAGCAGCGACGAACCACAGGCAAACACTGAAGCTTTCTTT.

The chain has TRBV10-3 and TRBJ2-2; the match to TRBD1 covers 9 bases. Looked up from germline, CDR1 is ENHRY and CDR2 is SYGVKD. Germline trimming cut 0 bases from V and 1 base from J; bases unmatched to any gene: 3. The length of the CDR3 is 17 residues. The CDR3 region has the DNA TGTGCCATCAGTGAGTCGTGGGGACAGGGGAACACCGGGGAGCTGTTTTTT. This sequence encodes CAISESWGQGNTGELFF.

This clone has a handful of counts. The genes are TRBV2 and TRBJ1-1, with TRBD1 matching over 8 bases. Germline V gives CDR1 SNHLY, CDR2 FYNNEI. The CDR3 length is 16 residues. The trim removed 6 bases at V and 4 bases at J, leaving 13 bases unmatched. CDR3 loop: CASRGRTGLTITEAFF. CDR3 bases: TGTGCCAGCAGGGGGAGGACAGGGCTTACAATCACTGAAGCTTTCTTT.

This chain's CDR3 is CASSKKTSQPQHF. The CDR3 DNA reads TGTGCCAGCAGCAAGAAGACAAGTCAGCCCCAGCATTTT. The V gene is TRBV12-3 or TRBV12-4, the J gene TRBJ1-5; D gene uncertain. V shed 6 bases and J shed 6 bases, with 12 bases lying between them. This CDR3 comprises 13 residues.

The chain joins TRBV5-1 to TRBJ2-5; TRBD1 aligns across 7 bases. Germline assignment: CDR1 SGHRS and CDR2 YFSETQ. The CDR3 has 12 amino acids. The V segment lost 9 bases and the J segment 4 bases; nucleotides outside the gene matches: 6. The CDR3 sequence: CATETGAETQYF. In DNA form, the CDR3 reads TGCGCCACCGAAACAGGGGCAGAGACCCAGTACTTC. The variable domain in full, with the rest retrieved from reference TRBV5-1 and TRBJ2-5, is KAGVTQTPRYLIKTRGQQVTLSCSPISGHRSVSWYQQTPGQGLQFLFEYFSETQRNKGNFPGRFSGRQFSNSRSEMNVSTLELGDSALYLCATETGAETQYFGPGTRLLVL.

The chain joins TRBV11-1 to TRBJ2-7; a weak D match, TRBD1 (6 bases). The V gene lost 5 bases and the J gene lost 2 bases, with 10 bases spanning the gap. This CDR3 is built from 13 residues. Germline V gene sequence: CDR1 SGHAT, CDR2 FQDESV (reference sequence). The CDR3 sequence is CASSQGQTYEQYF. As DNA, the CDR3 is TGTGCCAGCAGCCAAGGACAGACCTACGAGCAGTACTTC.

In this sample, this clone turned up once. The chain carries TRBV28 and TRBJ2-7; 9 nucleotides match TRBD2. Germline values: CDR1 MDHEN, CDR2 SYDVKM. CDR3 size: 14 residues. Germline trimming cut 6 bases from V and 3 bases from J; bases unmatched to any gene: 6. The CDR3 coding sequence is TGTGCCAGCAGCCAAAGACTAGCGGACTACGAGCAGTACTTC. Its protein is CASSQRLADYEQYF.

This clone was observed a few times. The chain combines TRBV7-2 with TRBJ2-2, with a weak D call TRBD2 (5 bases). The CDR3 sequence is 15 residues long. Germline V lookup: CDR1 SGHTA, CDR2 FQGNSA. Trimming removed 1 base from V and 5 bases from J, with 11 bases in between. CDR3 DNA: TGTGCCAGCAGCTTAGAGCGGCGACGGACCGGGGAGCTGTTTTTT. It codes for CASSLERRRTGELFF.

The V call is TRBV7-2, the J call TRBJ2-7, with a weak D call TRBD1 (5 bases). The CDR3 is made up of 14 amino acids. The V and J ends lost 1 base and 3 bases respectively, with 10 bases between them. Per the germline V gene, CDR1 is SGHTA and CDR2 is FQGNSA. The DNA for the CDR3 is TGTGCCAGCAGCTTAGGAAGCAGGGTCTACGAGCAGTACTTC. Amino acid sequence: CASSLGSRVYEQYF.

V is TRBV13 and J is TRBJ2-5; the match to TRBD2 covers 15 bases. Germline V CDR1 and CDR2: PRHDT, FYEKMQ (reference sequence). Trimming at V came to 5 bases and at J to 0 bases, leaving 7 bases not matched to a gene. The CDR3 runs to 18 residues. This chain's CDR3 is CASSLGTSGRTYQETQYF. The CDR3, as DNA: TGTGCCAGCAGCCTGGGGACTAGCGGGAGGACGTACCAAGAGACCCAGTACTTC. The variable domain in full, completed from reference TRBV13 and TRBJ2-5, reads AAGVIQSPRHLIKEKRETATLKCYPIPRHDTVYWYQQGPGQDPQFLISFYEKMQSDKGSIPDRFSAQQFSDYHSELNMSSLELGDSALYFCASSLGTSGRTYQETQYFGPGTRLLVL.

This chain uses TRBV19 with TRBJ1-1; 8 bases match TRBD1. With 2 bases clipped from V and 6 bases from J, the junction kept 2 bases outside the gene matches. The V gene's germline CDR1 is LNHDA and CDR2 SQIVND (reference sequence). There are 13 residues in the CDR3. The CDR3 coding sequence is TGTGCCAGTAGTATACGACAGGGGTCTGAAGCTTTCTTT. Translated: CASSIRQGSEAFF. The full variable domain, rest sourced from reference TRBV19 and TRBJ1-1, is DGGITQSPKYLFRKEGQNVTLSCEQNLNHDAMYWYRQDPGQGLRLIYYSQIVNDFQKGDIAEGYSVSREKKESFPLTVTSAQKNPTAFYLCASSIRQGSEAFFGQGTRLTVV.

V gene TRBV5-1 combines with J gene TRBJ2-5; no firm D call. The germline V gene encodes CDR1 SGHRS and CDR2 YFSETQ. The CDR3 length is 12 residues. Trimming pared 4 bases from V and 5 bases from J, leaving 9 bases between. The CDR3, as DNA: TGCGCCAGCAGCGAAACCCGGGAGACCCAGTACTTC. Its translation: CASSETRETQYF.

V gene TRBV9 combines with J gene TRBJ1-1, with D unclear. Germline assignment: CDR1 SGDLS and CDR2 YYNGEE. This CDR3 spans 13 amino acids. Trimming cost V 0 bases and J 5 bases, with 8 bases left between them. CDR3 amino acids: CASSVVGPTEAFF. CDR3 bases: TGTGCCAGCAGCGTAGTTGGCCCGACTGAAGCTTTCTTT. Full variable domain (remainder filled in from reference TRBV9 and TRBJ1-1): DSGVTQTPKHLITATGQRVTLRCSPRSGDLSVYWYQQSLDQGLQFLIQYYNGEERAKGNILERFSAQQFPDLHSELNLSSLELGDSALYFCASSVVGPTEAFFGQGTRLTVV.

The chain is built from TRBV7-9 and TRBJ1-4; D is perhaps TRBD1 (5 bases). Germline-derived CDR1 and CDR2 are SEHNR and FQNEAQ (reference sequence). With 5 bases removed from V and 8 bases from J, the gap between germline ends came to 12 bases. There are 13 residues in the CDR3. CDR3 in amino acids: CASSEGRAEKLFF. CDR3 nucleotides: TGTGCCAGCAGCGAAGGCAGGGCAGAAAAACTGTTTTTT. The full variable domain, with the rest looked up from reference TRBV7-9 and TRBJ1-4, is DTGVSQNPRHKITKRGQNVTFRCDPISEHNRLYWYRQTLGQGPEFLTYFQNEAQLEKSRLLSDRFSAERPKGSFSTLEIQRTEQGDSAMYLCASSEGRAEKLFFGSGTQLSVL.

This clone was seen once. The chain carries TRBV19 and TRBJ2-1; the match to TRBD2 covers 11 bases. Germline V gene data show CDR1 as LNHDA and CDR2 as SQIVND (reference sequence). This CDR3 has 15 amino acids. V was pared by 2 bases and J by 7 bases, with 4 bases of the junction left unmatched. The DNA of the CDR3 is TGTGCCAGTAGTATAAGGCTAGCGGGGGGTAATGAGCAGTTCTTC. It encodes CASSIRLAGGNEQFF.

This clone was counted once. The chain has TRBV7-6 and TRBJ2-3; perhaps TRBD2 as D (6 bases). Germline loops: CDR1 SGHVS, CDR2 FNYEAQ. With 1 base removed from V and 2 bases from J, the gap between germline ends came to 16 bases. This CDR3 spans 17 amino acids. The DNA of the CDR3 is TGTGCCAGCAGCTTAGATCGAGGACTACCTCTCACAGATACGCAGTATTTT. It specifies CASSLDRGLPLTDTQYF.

This clone was found a few times. The CDR3 DNA sequence: TGTGCCAGCAGCGGTCAGGGGGTTTCCTACGAGCAGTACTTC. Residues: CASSGQGVSYEQYF. V and J are TRBV9 and TRBJ2-7; TRBD1 aligns across 7 bases. Per germline, CDR1 SGDLS and CDR2 YYNGEE. V lost 3 bases and J lost 1; bases outside the gene matches: 4. The CDR3 spans 14 residues.

The J gene is TRBJ2-2, the V gene TRBV24-1; the match to TRBD2 covers 10 bases. Germline lookup yields CDR1 KGHDR and CDR2 SFDVKD. CDR3 length: 19 amino acids. J was trimmed by 1 base and V by 0 bases; bases with no gene match: 7. The CDR3 bases are TGTGCCACCAGTGATTTGAGCAGCGGGAGGGCCTGGAACACCGGGGAGCTGTTTTTT. Translation gives CATSDLSSGRAWNTGELFF.

The chain couples TRBV6-4 to TRBJ2-1, with 10 positions matching TRBD2. The CDR3 length is 15 residues. The ends lost 5 bases at V and 3 bases at J; junction bases unmatched: 4. Per the germline V gene, CDR1 is MRHNA and CDR2 is SNTAGT. The CDR3 region has the DNA TGTGCCAGCAGTCCTAGCGGGGGCCACTACAATGAGCAGTTCTTC. This translates into CASSPSGGHYNEQFF.

The chain joins TRBV29-1 to TRBJ1-5; 9 bases match TRBD1. This CDR3 has 13 amino acids. Germline V CDR1 and CDR2: SQVTM, ANQGSEA. V gave up 4 bases and J gave up 3 bases; unmatched junction bases: 1. This chain's CDR3 is CSVGTGANQPQHF. The CDR3, as DNA: TGCAGCGTTGGGACAGGGGCCAATCAGCCCCAGCATTTT.

Only one count was recorded for this clone. The chain uses TRBV27 and TRBJ2-7; possibly TRBD2 for D (6 bases). This CDR3 has 16 residues. Between the trimmed V and J ends, which lost 1 base and 4 bases, there was a span of 17 bases. Per germline, CDR1 MNHEY and CDR2 SMNVEV (reference sequence). The CDR3 reads CASSLLGRGGGYEQYF. DNA of the CDR3: TGTGCCAGCAGTTTATTAGGGCGGGGAGGTGGGTACGAGCAGTACTTC.

The V call is TRBV4-3, the J call TRBJ1-4, with a weak D call TRBD1 (5 bases). Germline loops: CDR1 LGHNA, CDR2 YSLEER. Trimming cost V 0 bases and J 3 bases, with 14 bases left between them. This CDR3 is built from 17 residues. CDR3: CASSQDDQGSANEKLFF. CDR3 sequence (DNA): TGCGCCAGCAGCCAAGACGACCAGGGTTCAGCTAATGAAAAACTGTTTTTT.

This clone was observed once. The chain couples TRBV2 to TRBJ1-1; D may be TRBD1 (5 bases). Germline CDR1 reads SNHLY; CDR2 reads FYNNEI. CDR3 length: 11 amino acids. Trimming removed 7 bases at V and 5 bases at J, with 8 bases between. CDR3 in amino acids: CASKYRTEAFF. The CDR3 DNA reads TGTGCCAGCAAATACAGGACTGAAGCTTTCTTT.

This clone has a handful of counts. The rearrangement uses TRBV7-2 and TRBJ2-5; 8 nucleotides line up with TRBD2. V shed 3 bases and J 1 base; nucleotides not matched to a gene: 4. The germline gives CDR1 SGHTA, CDR2 FQGNSA. The CDR3 loop spans 15 amino acids. For the CDR3, the DNA is TGTGCCAGCAGCTTGGGTAGCGGGGCCCAAGAGACCCAGTACTTC. Translation gives CASSLGSGAQETQYF.

This chain links TRBV4-1 with TRBJ2-7, with 8 bases that match TRBD2. This CDR3 spans 16 amino acids. V was pared by 1 base and J by 2 bases, with 7 bases of the junction left unmatched. Germline loops: CDR1 MGHRA, CDR2 YSYEKL. CDR3 sequence (DNA): TGCGCCAGCAGCCAAGTAAGGGGCGGGGGGACCTACGAGCAGTACTTC. Translating gives CASSQVRGGGTYEQYF.

The rearrangement uses TRBV5-4 and TRBJ1-3, with 9 nucleotides matching TRBD1. CDR1 and CDR2 (germline): SGHNT, YYREEE (reference sequence). The CDR3 sequence is 14 residues long. J was trimmed by 4 bases and V by 4 bases; bases with no gene match: 3. The CDR3 DNA follows: TGTGCCAGCAGCCTGGGACAGGGCGGAAACACCATATATTTT. This translates into CASSLGQGGNTIYF.

The chain carries TRBV19 and TRBJ1-5, with TRBD1 matching 8 bases. V shed 6 bases and J 13 bases; nucleotides not matched to a gene: 17. Germline CDR1 and CDR2: LNHDA and SQIVND (reference sequence). The CDR3 is made up of 15 amino acids. CDR3 bases: TGTGCCAGTAGCGCGACAGGGGCCTCAGTGAGGGCTCAGCATTTT. It yields the protein CASSATGASVRAQHF. Full variable domain (rest looked up from reference TRBV19 and TRBJ1-5): DGGITQSPKYLFRKEGQNVTLSCEQNLNHDAMYWYRQDPGQGLRLIYYSQIVNDFQKGDIAEGYSVSREKKESFPLTVTSAQKNPTAFYLCASSATGASVRAQHFGDGTRLSIL.